A selection of T cell receptor beta chains follows, all from one sample in a study of T cell responses to AZD1222 COVID-19 vaccine. Profiled with immunoSEQ multiplex PCR; TCRdb holds only in-frame clones, not every one. Here the sample spans 140,000 to 150,000 clones, 82% being singletons. Sequencing was performed on peripheral blood, taken on day 0 of MenACWY control vaccination. These receptor sequences come from an adult in good health. Both conserved end residues are part of each CDR3. D genes are given only for firm matches.

V	D	CDR3
TRBV9	TRBD2	CASKGTSTNNEQFF
TRBV27	-	CASSSPYTGGQIVNTEAFF
TRBV7-2	TRBD1	CASSLSGTGGENEQFF
TRBV18	-	CASSPPGKGLATNEKLFF
TRBV29-1	-	CSVPDRTDTQYF
TRBV30	-	CAWSVGSSRNQPQHF
TRBV11-2	-	CASGGDGTGELFF
TRBV19	TRBD1	CASSGGPGTGQSFYGYTF
TRBV6-5	-	CASRRDPTSNYGYTF
TRBV19	TRBD1	CASSATGVTDTQYF
TRBV7-9	-	CASSLSAATNSPLHF
TRBV5-1	-	CASRGTLNTEAFF
TRBV20-1	-	CSASQGLGYTF
TRBV3-1/TRBV3-2	-	CASSQGLRNTEAFF
TRBV5-5	-	CASSTDSRNTIYF
TRBV7-9	-	CASSPPGETQYF
TRBV18	-	CASSPGNIGGPSGYTF
TRBV30	TRBD1	CAWSGGQGATYEQYF
TRBV27	TRBD1	CASSRFLTGGHEQYF
TRBV2	TRBD1	CATPRTTGTDTQYF